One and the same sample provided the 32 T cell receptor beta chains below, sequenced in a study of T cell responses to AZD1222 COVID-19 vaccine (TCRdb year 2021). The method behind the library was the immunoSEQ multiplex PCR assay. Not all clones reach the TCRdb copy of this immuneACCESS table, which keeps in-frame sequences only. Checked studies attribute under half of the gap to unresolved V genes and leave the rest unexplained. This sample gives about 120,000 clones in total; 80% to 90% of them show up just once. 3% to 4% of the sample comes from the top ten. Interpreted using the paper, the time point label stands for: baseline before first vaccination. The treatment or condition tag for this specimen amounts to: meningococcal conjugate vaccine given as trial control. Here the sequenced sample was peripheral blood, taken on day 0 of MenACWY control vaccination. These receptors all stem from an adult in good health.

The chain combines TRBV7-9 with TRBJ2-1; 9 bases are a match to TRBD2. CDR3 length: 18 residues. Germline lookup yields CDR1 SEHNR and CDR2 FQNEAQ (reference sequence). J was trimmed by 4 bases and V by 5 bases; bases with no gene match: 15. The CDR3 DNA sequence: TGTGCCAGCAGCAATCCTTCGTGGGTAGCGGGGGTTTACAATGAGCAGTTCTTC. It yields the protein CASSNPSWVAGVYNEQFF.

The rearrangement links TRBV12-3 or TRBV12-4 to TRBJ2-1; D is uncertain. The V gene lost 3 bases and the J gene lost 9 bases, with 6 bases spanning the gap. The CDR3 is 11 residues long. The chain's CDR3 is CASSFVGEQFF. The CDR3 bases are TGTGCCAGCAGTTTCGTCGGTGAGCAGTTCTTC.

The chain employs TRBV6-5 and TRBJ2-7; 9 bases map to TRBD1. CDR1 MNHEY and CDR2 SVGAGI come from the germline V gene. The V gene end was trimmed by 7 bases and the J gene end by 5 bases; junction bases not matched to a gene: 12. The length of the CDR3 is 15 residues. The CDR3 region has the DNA TGTGCCAGCAACGAACCGGGACAGGGTAGCCACGAGCAGTACTTC. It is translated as CASNEPGQGSHEQYF.

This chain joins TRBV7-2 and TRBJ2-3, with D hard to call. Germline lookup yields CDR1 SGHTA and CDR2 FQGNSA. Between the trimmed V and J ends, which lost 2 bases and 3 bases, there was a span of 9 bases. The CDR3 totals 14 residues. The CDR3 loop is CASSLRASTDTQYF. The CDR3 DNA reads TGTGCCAGCAGCTTAAGGGCTTCAACAGATACGCAGTATTTT.

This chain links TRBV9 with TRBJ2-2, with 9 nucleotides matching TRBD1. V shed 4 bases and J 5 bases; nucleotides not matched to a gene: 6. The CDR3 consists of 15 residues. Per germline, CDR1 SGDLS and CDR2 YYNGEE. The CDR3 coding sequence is TGTGCCAGCAGCCCCCGGGACAGGGAGACCGGGGAGCTGTTTTTT. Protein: CASSPRDRETGELFF. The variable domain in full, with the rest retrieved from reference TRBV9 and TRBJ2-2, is DSGVTQTPKHLITATGQRVTLRCSPRSGDLSVYWYQQSLDQGLQFLIQYYNGEERAKGNILERFSAQQFPDLHSELNLSSLELGDSALYFCASSPRDRETGELFFGEGSRLTVL.

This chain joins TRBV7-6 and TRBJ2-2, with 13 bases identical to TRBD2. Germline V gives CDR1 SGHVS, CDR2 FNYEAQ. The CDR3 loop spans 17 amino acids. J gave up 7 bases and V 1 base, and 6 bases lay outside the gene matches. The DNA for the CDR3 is TGTGCCAGCAGCTTAGGACTAGCGGGGGGCCCGGTCGGGGAGCTGTTTTTT. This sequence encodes CASSLGLAGGPVGELFF. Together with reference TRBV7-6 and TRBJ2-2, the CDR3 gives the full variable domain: GAGVSQSPRYKVTKRGQDVALRCDPISGHVSLYWYRQALGQGPEFLTYFNYEAQQDKSGLPNDRFSAERPEGSISTLTIQRTEQRDSAMYRCASSLGLAGGPVGELFFGEGSRLTVL.

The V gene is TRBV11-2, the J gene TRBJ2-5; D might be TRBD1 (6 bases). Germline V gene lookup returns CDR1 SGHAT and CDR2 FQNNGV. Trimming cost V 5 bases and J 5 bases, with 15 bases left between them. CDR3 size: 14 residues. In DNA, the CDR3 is TGTGCCAGCAGCGACCCCACAGGGCAGGAGACCCAGTACTTC. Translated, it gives CASSDPTGQETQYF.

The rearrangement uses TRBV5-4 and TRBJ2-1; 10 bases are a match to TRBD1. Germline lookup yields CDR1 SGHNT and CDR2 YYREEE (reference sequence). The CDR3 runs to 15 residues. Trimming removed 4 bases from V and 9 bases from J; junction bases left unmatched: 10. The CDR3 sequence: CASSLQDRGALEQFF. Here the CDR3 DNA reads TGTGCCAGCAGCCTGCAGGACAGGGGGGCCCTTGAGCAGTTCTTC.

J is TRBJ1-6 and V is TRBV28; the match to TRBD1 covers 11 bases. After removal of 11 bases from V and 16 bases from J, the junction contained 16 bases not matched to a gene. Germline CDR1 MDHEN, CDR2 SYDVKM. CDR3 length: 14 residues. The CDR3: CASLGTGGRTELHF. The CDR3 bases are TGTGCCTCTTTGGGGACAGGGGGACGGACGGAACTCCACTTT.

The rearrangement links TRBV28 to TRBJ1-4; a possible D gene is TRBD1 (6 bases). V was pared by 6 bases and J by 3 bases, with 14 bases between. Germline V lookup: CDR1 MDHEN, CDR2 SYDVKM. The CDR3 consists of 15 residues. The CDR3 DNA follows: TGTGCCAGCAGACCTGCTTGGACAGCTAATGAAAAACTGTTTTTT. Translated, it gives CASRPAWTANEKLFF. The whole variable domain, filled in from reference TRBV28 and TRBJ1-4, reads DVKVTQSSRYLVKRTGEKVFLECVQDMDHENMFWYRQDPGLGLRLIYFSYDVKMKEKGDIPEGYSVSREKKERFSLILESASTNQTSMYLCASRPAWTANEKLFFGSGTQLSVL.

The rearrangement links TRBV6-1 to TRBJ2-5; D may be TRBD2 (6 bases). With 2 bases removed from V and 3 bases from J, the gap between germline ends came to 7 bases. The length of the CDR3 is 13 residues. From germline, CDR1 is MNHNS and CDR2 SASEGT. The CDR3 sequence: CASSETSKETQYF. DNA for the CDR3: TGTGCCAGCAGTGAAACTAGCAAAGAGACCCAGTACTTC.

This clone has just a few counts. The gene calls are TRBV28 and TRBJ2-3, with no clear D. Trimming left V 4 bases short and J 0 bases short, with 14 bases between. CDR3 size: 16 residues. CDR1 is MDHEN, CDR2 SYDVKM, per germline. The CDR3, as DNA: TGTGCCAGCAGTTCGGGCAGAACGACTAGCACAGATACGCAGTATTTT. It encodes CASSSGRTTSTDTQYF.

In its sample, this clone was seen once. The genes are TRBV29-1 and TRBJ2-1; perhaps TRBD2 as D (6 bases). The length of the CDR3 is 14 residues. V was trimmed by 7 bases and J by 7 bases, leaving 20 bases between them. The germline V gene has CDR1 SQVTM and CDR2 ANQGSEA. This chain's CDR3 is CSAPIPGTFNEQFF. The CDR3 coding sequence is TGCAGCGCCCCAATACCCGGGACTTTTAATGAGCAGTTCTTC.

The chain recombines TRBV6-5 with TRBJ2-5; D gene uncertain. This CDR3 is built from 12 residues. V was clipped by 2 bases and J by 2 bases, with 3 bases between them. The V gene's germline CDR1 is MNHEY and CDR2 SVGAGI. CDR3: CASSYRQETQYF. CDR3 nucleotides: TGTGCCAGCAGTTACCGACAAGAGACCCAGTACTTC.

The CDR3 here is CASSQTGVNQPQHF. The CDR3 bases are TGTGCCAGCAGCCAAACAGGGGTGAATCAGCCCCAGCATTTT. This sequence joins TRBV3-1 (or the pseudogene TRBV3-2) and TRBJ1-5; TRBD1 aligns across 7 bases. The junction had 2 bases not matched to a gene; V was cut back by 2 bases and J by 4 bases. CDR3 length equals 14 residues. Germline V gene data show CDR1 as LGHDT and CDR2 as YNNKEL (reference sequence).

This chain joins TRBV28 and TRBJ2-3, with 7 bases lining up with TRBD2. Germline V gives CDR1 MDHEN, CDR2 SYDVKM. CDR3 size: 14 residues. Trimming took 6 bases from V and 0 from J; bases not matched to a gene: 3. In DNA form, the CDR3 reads TGTGCCAGCAGGAAGCGGGGAAGCACAGATACGCAGTATTTT. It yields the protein CASRKRGSTDTQYF.

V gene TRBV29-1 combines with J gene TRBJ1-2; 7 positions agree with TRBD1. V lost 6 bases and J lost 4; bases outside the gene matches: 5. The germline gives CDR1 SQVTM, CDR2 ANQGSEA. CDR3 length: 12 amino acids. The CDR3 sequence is CSVFGTVYGYTF. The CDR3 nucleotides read TGCAGCGTCTTCGGGACAGTCTATGGCTACACCTTC.

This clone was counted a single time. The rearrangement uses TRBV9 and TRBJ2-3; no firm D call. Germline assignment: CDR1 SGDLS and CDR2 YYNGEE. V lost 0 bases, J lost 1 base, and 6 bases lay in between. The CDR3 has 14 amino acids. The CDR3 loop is CASSVGPGTDTQYF. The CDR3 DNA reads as TGTGCCAGCAGCGTAGGCCCGGGCACAGATACGCAGTATTTT.

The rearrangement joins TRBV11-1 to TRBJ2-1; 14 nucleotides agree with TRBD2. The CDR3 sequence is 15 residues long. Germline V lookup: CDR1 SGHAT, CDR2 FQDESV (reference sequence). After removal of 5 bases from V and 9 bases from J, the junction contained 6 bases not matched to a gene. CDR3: CASSLGLAGVIEQFF. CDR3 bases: TGTGCCAGCAGCCTGGGACTAGCGGGAGTTATTGAGCAGTTCTTC.

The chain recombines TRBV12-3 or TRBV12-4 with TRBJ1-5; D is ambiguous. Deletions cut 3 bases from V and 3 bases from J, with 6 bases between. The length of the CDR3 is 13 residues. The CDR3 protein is CASSLVPNQPQHF. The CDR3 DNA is TGTGCCAGCAGTTTGGTTCCCAATCAGCCCCAGCATTTT.

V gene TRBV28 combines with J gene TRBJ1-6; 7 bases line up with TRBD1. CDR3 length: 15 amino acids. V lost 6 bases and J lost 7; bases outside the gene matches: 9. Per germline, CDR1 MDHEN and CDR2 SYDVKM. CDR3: CASRRSDRANSPLHF. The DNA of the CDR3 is TGTGCCAGCAGGCGATCCGACAGGGCAAATTCACCCCTCCACTTT.

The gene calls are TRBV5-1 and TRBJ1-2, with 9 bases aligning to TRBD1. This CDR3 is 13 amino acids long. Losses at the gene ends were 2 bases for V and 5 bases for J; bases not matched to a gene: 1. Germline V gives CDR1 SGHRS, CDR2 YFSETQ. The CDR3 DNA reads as TGCGCCAGCAGCTTAGGGACAGGGTATGGCTACACCTTC. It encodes CASSLGTGYGYTF.

The CDR3 sequence: CASSPSAGSDVTGELFF. CDR3 nucleotides: TGTGCCAGCAGCCCCTCGGCAGGGTCGGATGTTACCGGGGAGCTGTTTTTT. V and J are TRBV7-3 and TRBJ2-2; D is perhaps TRBD1 (5 bases). CDR3 size: 17 residues. Trimming shortened V by 5 bases and J by 5 bases, and 21 bases separated the two germline ends. Germline CDR1 and CDR2: SGHTA and FQGTGA.

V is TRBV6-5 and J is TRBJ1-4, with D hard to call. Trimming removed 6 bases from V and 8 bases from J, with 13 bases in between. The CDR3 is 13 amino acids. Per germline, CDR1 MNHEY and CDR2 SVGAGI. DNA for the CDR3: TGTGCCAGCAGCGGTAATTTCAAAGAAAAACTGTTTTTT. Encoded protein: CASSGNFKEKLFF.

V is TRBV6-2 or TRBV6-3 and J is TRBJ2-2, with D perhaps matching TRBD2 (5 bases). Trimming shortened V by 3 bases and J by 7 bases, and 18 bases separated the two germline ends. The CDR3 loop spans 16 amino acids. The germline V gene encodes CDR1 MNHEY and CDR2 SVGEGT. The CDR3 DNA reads TGTGCCAGCAGTTATTCCGCGGGTTCCAAGATCGGGGAGCTGTTTTTT. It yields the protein CASSYSAGSKIGELFF.

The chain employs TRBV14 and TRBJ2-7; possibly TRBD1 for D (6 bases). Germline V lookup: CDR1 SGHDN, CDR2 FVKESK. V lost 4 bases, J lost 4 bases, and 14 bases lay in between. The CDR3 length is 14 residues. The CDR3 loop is CASSPGSGDYEQYF. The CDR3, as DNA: TGTGCCAGCAGCCCTGGTTCAGGGGATTACGAGCAGTACTTC.

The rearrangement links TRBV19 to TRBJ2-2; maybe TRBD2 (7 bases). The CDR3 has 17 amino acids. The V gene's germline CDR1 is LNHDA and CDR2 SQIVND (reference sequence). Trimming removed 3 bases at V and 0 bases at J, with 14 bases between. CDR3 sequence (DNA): TGTGCCAGTAGTATCCCGGGGGGCGTGGCGAACACCGGGGAGCTGTTTTTT. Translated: CASSIPGGVANTGELFF.

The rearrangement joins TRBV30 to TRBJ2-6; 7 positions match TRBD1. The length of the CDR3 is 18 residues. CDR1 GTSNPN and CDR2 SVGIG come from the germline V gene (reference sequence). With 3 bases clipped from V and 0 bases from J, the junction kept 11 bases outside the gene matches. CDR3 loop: CAWRGTATSVSGANVLTF. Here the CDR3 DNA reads TGTGCCTGGAGGGGGACAGCGACTTCTGTCTCTGGGGCCAACGTCCTGACTTTC.

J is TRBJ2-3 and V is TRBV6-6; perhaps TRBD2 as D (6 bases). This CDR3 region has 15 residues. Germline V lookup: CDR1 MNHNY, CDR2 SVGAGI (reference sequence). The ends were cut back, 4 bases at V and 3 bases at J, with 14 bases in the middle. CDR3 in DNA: TGTGCCAGCAGTTTTAGCGGCCTCGAAACAGATACGCAGTATTTT. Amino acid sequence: CASSFSGLETDTQYF.

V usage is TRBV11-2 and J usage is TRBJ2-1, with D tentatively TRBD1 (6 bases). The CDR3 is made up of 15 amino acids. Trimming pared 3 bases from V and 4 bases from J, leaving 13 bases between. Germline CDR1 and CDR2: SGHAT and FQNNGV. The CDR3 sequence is CASSFGEGVYNEQFF. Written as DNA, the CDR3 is TGTGCCAGCAGCTTTGGTGAGGGGGTATACAATGAGCAGTTCTTC.

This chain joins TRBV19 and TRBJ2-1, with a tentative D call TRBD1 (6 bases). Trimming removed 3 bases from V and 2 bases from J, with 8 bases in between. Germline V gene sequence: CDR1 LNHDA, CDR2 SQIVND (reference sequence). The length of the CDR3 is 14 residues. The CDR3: CASSIAGAYNEQFF. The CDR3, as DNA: TGTGCCAGTAGTATCGCAGGGGCCTACAATGAGCAGTTCTTC. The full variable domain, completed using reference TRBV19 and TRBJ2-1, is DGGITQSPKYLFRKEGQNVTLSCEQNLNHDAMYWYRQDPGQGLRLIYYSQIVNDFQKGDIAEGYSVSREKKESFPLTVTSAQKNPTAFYLCASSIAGAYNEQFFGPGTRLTVL.

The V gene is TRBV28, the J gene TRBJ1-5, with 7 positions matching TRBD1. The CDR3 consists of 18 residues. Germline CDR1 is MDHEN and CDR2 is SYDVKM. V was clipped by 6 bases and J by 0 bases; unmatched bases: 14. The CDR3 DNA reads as TGTGCCAGCAGCCCAGTTAGCTTCGGGACAGATAGCAATCAGCCCCAGCATTTT. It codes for CASSPVSFGTDSNQPQHF.